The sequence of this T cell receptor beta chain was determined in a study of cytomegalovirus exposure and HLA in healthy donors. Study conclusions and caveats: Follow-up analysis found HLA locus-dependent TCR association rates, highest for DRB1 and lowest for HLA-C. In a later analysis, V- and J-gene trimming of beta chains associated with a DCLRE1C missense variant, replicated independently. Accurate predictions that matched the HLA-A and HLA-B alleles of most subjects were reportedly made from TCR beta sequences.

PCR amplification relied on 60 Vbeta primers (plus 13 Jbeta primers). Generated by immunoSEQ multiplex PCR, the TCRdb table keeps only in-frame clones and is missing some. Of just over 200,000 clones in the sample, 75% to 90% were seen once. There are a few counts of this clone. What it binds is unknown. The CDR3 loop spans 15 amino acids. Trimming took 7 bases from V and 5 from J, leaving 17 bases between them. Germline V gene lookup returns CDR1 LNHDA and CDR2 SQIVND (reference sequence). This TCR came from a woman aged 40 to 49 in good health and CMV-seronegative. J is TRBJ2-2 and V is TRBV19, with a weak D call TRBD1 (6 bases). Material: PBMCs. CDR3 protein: CASTGTHRKTGELFF. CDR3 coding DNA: TGTGCCAGTACCGGGACACACAGGAAAACCGGGGAGCTGTTTTTT.